The clone carrying this T cell receptor beta chain was recorded many times. Using its own MiXCR run on the reads, TCRdb lists one record per CDR3 protein. The data show some 220,000 distinct CDR3 sequences, approximately 13% seen once. This sample is drawn from a study of T cell repertoires in cytomegalovirus infection. Trimming at V came to 8 bases and at J to 3 bases, leaving 10 bases not matched to a gene. The CDR3 length is 16 residues. From germline, CDR1 is SGHTA and CDR2 FQGNSA. Sequenced input: PBMCs. The chain joins TRBV7-2 to TRBJ2-1; TRBD2 matches 10 bases. The receptor was derived from a human donor in good health (CMV status not recorded). Some clones in this sample may be carry-over from other donors' samples. The CDR3 protein is CASADGLAGDYNEQFF. The CDR3 bases are TGTGCCAGCGCCGACGGGCTAGCGGGAGACTACAATGAGCAGTTCTTC. Combining the CDR3 with reference TRBV7-2 and TRBJ2-1 gives the whole variable domain GAGVSQSPSNKVTEKGKDVELRCDPISGHTALYWYRQSLGQGLEFLIYFQGNSAPDKSGLPSDRFSAERTGGSVSTLTIQRTQQEDSAVYLCASADGLAGDYNEQFFGPGTRLTVL.